Described below is a single T cell receptor beta chain sequence and its context. Antigen: not known. The CDR3 spans 14 residues. V lost 5 bases to trimming and J lost 4 bases, with 14 bases between them. The germline gives CDR1 SEHNR, CDR2 FQNEAQ (reference sequence). This record belongs to a study of blood T cells in healthy people across ages. Study results and caveats: Leaving the PBMCs unsorted stopped any conclusive comparison of naive versus antigen-experienced cells. Nothing was known about donor CMV status, and this possibly confounded expanded clonotype changes.

Alongside a J-beta primer mix, a sample-barcoded 5' primer served in a second PCR lasting 7 to 11 cycles. TCRdb redid the calling of the 5' RACE reads with MiXCR, one entry per CDR3 protein. The sample contains 700,000 or so distinct CDR3 sequences, about a fifth of which appear only once. The sequence was obtained from a man in his 70s in good health. The material sequenced was blood. The genes are TRBV7-9 and TRBJ1-2; D is ambiguous. The CDR3 sequence is CASSPQSTLYGYTF. As DNA, the CDR3 is TGTGCCAGCAGCCCCCAGTCGACTCTCTATGGCTACACCTTC.